These 19 T cell receptor beta chains were sequenced from one sample in a study of blood T cell repertoires in COVID-19. Method: immunoSEQ multiplex PCR; TCRdb's copy keeps in-frame clones and lacks some. The sample contains roughly 220,000 clones, roughly 84% of which appear only once. Sequencing was done on a sample of peripheral blood. Source of these receptors: a young man with active or convalescent COVID-19.

The rearrangement uses TRBV29-1 and TRBJ1-1, with 7 bases that match TRBD1. CDR1 SQVTM and CDR2 ANQGSEA come from the germline V gene. V trimming: 5 bases; J trimming: 3 bases; junction bases outside the gene matches: 6. This CDR3 is 13 amino acids long. In DNA, the CDR3 is TGCAGCGTTCCGAATCAGGGGGACACTGAAGCTTTCTTT. This translates into CSVPNQGDTEAFF.

The chain carries TRBV29-1 and TRBJ2-5, with 8 bases fitting TRBD2. From germline, CDR1 is SQVTM and CDR2 ANQGSEA. Losses at the gene ends were 4 bases for V and 5 bases for J; bases not matched to a gene: 12. This CDR3 comprises 15 residues. The CDR3 DNA is TGCAGCGTTGGCTGGACTAGCTCCCCGGGGGAGACCCAGTACTTC. Residues: CSVGWTSSPGETQYF.

The chain combines TRBV6-2 or TRBV6-3 with TRBJ2-5, with TRBD1 matching 9 bases. Germline loops: CDR1 MNHEY, CDR2 SVGEGT. The J segment lost 9 bases and the V segment lost 6 bases, leaving 5 bases of the junction unmatched. This CDR3 is built from 12 residues. The DNA of the CDR3 is TGTGCCAGCAGCGACAGGGGGTGGCCCCAGTACTTC. Its protein product is CASSDRGWPQYF.

CDR3: CASSLAGGKVEQFF. For the CDR3, the DNA is TGTGCCAGCAGCCTAGCGGGGGGAAAGGTTGAGCAGTTCTTC. The rearrangement uses TRBV9 and TRBJ2-1; 11 bases agree with TRBD2. CDR1 and CDR2 from the germline V gene are SGDLS and YYNGEE. CDR3 length equals 14 residues. Trimming at V came to 4 bases and at J to 9 bases, leaving 6 bases not matched to a gene.

This sequence joins TRBV21-1 and TRBJ1-2; the DNA was not compared with TRBD1, the D call given in the table. TRBV21-1 is given as a pseudogene. CDR3 length: 16 residues. This CDR3 reads CASSKGAWDRWDGYTF. The CDR3 DNA is TGTGCCAGCAGCAAAGGAGCCTGGGACAGGTGGGATGGCTACACCTTC.

V gene TRBV19 combines with J gene TRBJ2-5; a weak D match, TRBD2 (7 bases). CDR3 size: 15 residues. V was pared by 3 bases and J by 5 bases, with 16 bases between. Germline V CDR1 and CDR2: LNHDA, SQIVND (reference sequence). CDR3 sequence (DNA): TGTGCCAGTAGTATTTCGGGGGGCAGGTCGGAGACCCAGTACTTC. Amino acid sequence: CASSISGGRSETQYF.

The V and J genes are TRBV27 and TRBJ2-1; 9 nucleotides line up with TRBD2. After removal of 5 bases from V and 8 bases from J, the junction contained 10 bases not matched to a gene. Germline V gene sequence: CDR1 MNHEY, CDR2 SMNVEV (reference sequence). The CDR3 runs 15 residues. The CDR3 spells CASSPFSGSGYEQFF. CDR3 sequence (DNA): TGTGCCAGCAGTCCCTTTAGCGGGAGTGGTTATGAGCAGTTCTTC.

The chain has TRBV11-2 and TRBJ1-1, with unresolved D. With 5 bases removed from V and 4 bases from J, the gap between germline ends came to 11 bases. Germline assignment: CDR1 SGHAT and CDR2 FQNNGV. The CDR3 sequence is 13 residues long. CDR3 in amino acids: CASSTAGVTEAFF. The CDR3 region has the DNA TGTGCCAGCAGCACAGCCGGGGTCACTGAAGCTTTCTTT.

This clone was detected only once. This rearrangement joins TRBV7-8 to TRBJ1-5; D uncertain. The CDR3 extends over 13 amino acids. The ends were cut back, 3 bases at V and 2 bases at J, with 5 bases in the middle. Per germline, CDR1 SGHVS and CDR2 FQNEAQ. CDR3 in DNA: TGTGCCAGCAGCTTCGCAGGCAATCAGCCCCAGCATTTT. Its protein product is CASSFAGNQPQHF.

This chain uses TRBV4-3 with TRBJ2-2; D is possibly TRBD2 (5 bases). V lost 2 bases to trimming and J lost 5 bases, with 15 bases between them. The germline gives CDR1 LGHNA, CDR2 YSLEER. CDR3 length: 16 amino acids. CDR3 residues: CASSQKLDPGTGELFF. The CDR3 DNA reads TGCGCCAGCAGCCAAAAACTAGACCCTGGGACCGGGGAGCTGTTTTTT.

This rearrangement joins TRBV30 to TRBJ1-1; D remains ambiguous. The CDR3 sequence is 15 residues long. The V gene's germline CDR1 is GTSNPN and CDR2 SVGIG (reference sequence). The V gene lost 0 bases and the J gene lost 5 bases, with 16 bases spanning the gap. The CDR3 coding sequence is TGTGCCTGGAGTGTATCCATTAAGTCAGGAACTGAAGCTTTCTTT. Its translation is CAWSVSIKSGTEAFF.

This clone was counted once. This sequence joins TRBV29-1 and TRBJ1-2; 9 nucleotides agree with TRBD1. CDR1 is SQVTM, CDR2 ANQGSEA, per germline. The CDR3 totals 14 residues. The V gene end was trimmed by 1 base and the J gene end by 8 bases; junction bases not matched to a gene: 8. CDR3 amino acids: CSVEGSGTGFGYTF. CDR3 bases: TGCAGCGTTGAAGGGTCGGGGACAGGGTTCGGCTACACCTTC.

The chain links TRBV14 to TRBJ1-2; D remains ambiguous. Trimming pared 2 bases from V and 8 bases from J, leaving 15 bases between. The CDR3 consists of 14 residues. Germline assignment: CDR1 SGHDN and CDR2 FVKESK. The CDR3 DNA sequence: TGTGCCAGCAGCCAAACCCTGAAAGGGAGCGGCTACACCTTC. Its protein is CASSQTLKGSGYTF.

The J gene is TRBJ2-7, the V gene TRBV19; TRBD2 agrees at 8 bases. Germline V lookup: CDR1 LNHDA, CDR2 SQIVND (reference sequence). The CDR3 is 17 residues long. The junction had 16 bases not matched to a gene; V was cut back by 3 bases and J by 6 bases. CDR3 nucleotide sequence: TGTGCCAGTAGTATTCGAGGAGCGGGAGTAGTTGGTAGCGAGCAGTACTTC. Translating it yields CASSIRGAGVVGSEQYF.

This clone was observed a single time. The rearrangement joins TRBV5-1 to TRBJ2-7; 15 bases align to TRBD2. This CDR3 spans 15 amino acids. V was clipped by 4 bases and J by 4 bases; unmatched bases: 3. Germline CDR1 SGHRS, CDR2 YFSETQ. In nucleotides, the CDR3 is TGCGCCAGCAGCCGGACTAGCGGGGGGGCGTACGAGCAGTACTTC. Translation: CASSRTSGGAYEQYF.

The chain couples TRBV6-6 to TRBJ2-3; TRBD2 matches at 10 bases. V gave up 2 bases and J gave up 2 bases; unmatched junction bases: 4. CDR1 is MNHNY and CDR2 is SVGAGI in the germline V gene (reference sequence). This CDR3 contains 16 residues. CDR3 bases: TGTGCCAGCAGTTACGGACTAGCGGCGTACACAGATACGCAGTATTTT. Translated, it gives CASSYGLAAYTDTQYF.

The DNA of the CDR3 is TGTGCCAGCGGGCCGCGGGACAGGGCCTACGAGCAGTACTTC. Its translation is CASGPRDRAYEQYF. J is TRBJ2-7 and V is TRBV21-1; no DNA check was done on the table's D call, TRBD1. TRBV21-1 is described as a pseudogene. The CDR3 totals 14 residues.

This clone was detected a few times. V is TRBV29-1 and J is TRBJ1-2; 9 nucleotides align to TRBD1. Unmatched junction bases numbered 4, after V lost 1 base and J lost 4 bases. The CDR3 spans 14 residues. Germline loops: CDR1 SQVTM, CDR2 ANQGSEA. DNA for the CDR3: TGCAGCGTTGAAGGGACAGGGGTTACCTATGGCTACACCTTC. This sequence encodes CSVEGTGVTYGYTF.

This sequence joins TRBV7-2 and TRBJ1-2; 8 positions agree with TRBD1. Trimming took 3 bases from V and 2 from J; bases not matched to a gene: 2. Per the germline V gene, CDR1 is SGHTA and CDR2 is FQGNSA. This CDR3 spans 14 amino acids. CDR3 nucleotide sequence: TGTGCCAGCAGCTTGGACAGGGCGAACTATGGCTACACCTTC. Translating it yields CASSLDRANYGYTF.